Shown below are 9 T cell receptor beta chains from a single sample sequenced in a study of cytomegalovirus exposure and HLA in healthy donors. Both 60 Vbeta primers and 13 Jbeta primers went into the PCR. Data came from immunoSEQ multiplex PCR; TCRdb stores just in-frame clones and leaves some out. The data show around 130,000 clones, 65% to 85% seen once. Sequencing was carried out using PBMCs. All receptors come from a woman between 40 and 55 years old in good health and CMV-seropositive.

The genes are TRBV27 and TRBJ1-5, with TRBD1 as a possible D gene (6 bases). Germline loops: CDR1 MNHEY, CDR2 SMNVEV (reference sequence). Trimming left V 4 bases short and J 7 bases short, with 11 bases between. This CDR3 has 13 residues. The CDR3 DNA reads as TGTGCCAGCAGTTCACAGGGAAGGCAGCCCCAGCATTTT. This encodes CASSSQGRQPQHF.

This chain links TRBV27 with TRBJ2-5; 10 bases line up with TRBD2. Looked up from germline, CDR1 is MNHEY and CDR2 is SMNVEV (reference sequence). V dropped 6 bases and J dropped 2; count of bases not matched to a gene: 9. The CDR3 sequence is 16 residues long. This CDR3 reads CASRLTTSGLQETQYF. The DNA for the CDR3 is TGTGCCAGCAGATTAACGACTAGCGGGCTACAAGAGACCCAGTACTTC.

The rearrangement uses TRBV7-9 and TRBJ2-3; TRBD2 might be the D (5 bases). Germline V gene lookup returns CDR1 SEHNR and CDR2 FQNEAQ (reference sequence). This CDR3 is 15 amino acids long. V gave up 6 bases and J gave up 11 bases, with 24 bases separating them. Written as DNA, the CDR3 is TGTGCCAGCAGTTCACTAGGGCCGCACATTATAGAGCAGTATTTT. Its protein product is CASSSLGPHIIEQYF.

In DNA form, the CDR3 reads TGCAGCGTCGACGGGGCGGGAGGGCCACCGACCAACACAGATACGCAGTATTTT. As protein: CSVDGAGGPPTNTDTQYF. The chain has TRBV29-1 and TRBJ2-3, with 9 nucleotides matching TRBD2. The CDR3 consists of 18 residues. The germline CDR1 and CDR2 sequences are SQVTM and ANQGSEA. With 6 bases clipped from V and 2 bases from J, the junction kept 18 bases outside the gene matches.

V usage is TRBV5-1 and J usage is TRBJ2-7; 9 positions agree with TRBD1. From germline, CDR1 is SGHRS and CDR2 YFSETQ. V dropped 0 bases and J dropped 4; count of bases not matched to a gene: 2. The CDR3 is 14 residues long. The CDR3 DNA sequence: TGCGCCAGCAGCTTGGGACAGGGGGTATACGAGCAGTACTTC. Translated, it gives CASSLGQGVYEQYF. The whole variable domain, filled in from reference TRBV5-1 and TRBJ2-7, reads KAGVTQTPRYLIKTRGQQVTLSCSPISGHRSVSWYQQTPGQGLQFLFEYFSETQRNKGNFPGRFSGRQFSNSRSEMNVSTLELGDSALYLCASSLGQGVYEQYFGPGTRLTVT.

Notes on this clone: The germline gene is not matched at one end of the junction; a read error may be the cause. V usage is TRBV13 and J usage is TRBJ2-7; D is ambiguous. Looked up from germline, CDR1 is PRHDT and CDR2 is FYEKMQ (reference sequence). This CDR3 contains 12 residues. CDR3 sequence: CASSLGNYAQYF. The CDR3 coding sequence is TGTGCCAGCAGCTTAGGCAACTACGCGCAGTACTTC.

The chain has TRBV18 and TRBJ2-7; a possible D gene is TRBD1 (5 bases). This CDR3 contains 15 residues. Trimming left V 0 bases short and J 5 bases short, with 14 bases between. Germline CDR1 is KGHSH and CDR2 is LQKENI. The CDR3 sequence is CASSPPFQGRNEQYF. For the CDR3, the DNA is TGTGCCAGCTCACCACCCTTTCAGGGTAGGAACGAGCAGTACTTC.

V and J are TRBV5-4 and TRBJ2-1; 10 nucleotides match TRBD2. The CDR3 is 17 residues long. Germline trimming cut 2 bases from V and 4 bases from J; bases unmatched to any gene: 9. Germline CDR1 reads SGHNT; CDR2 reads YYREEE (reference sequence). The CDR3 sequence is CASSFAAGGNVYNEQFF. As DNA, the CDR3 is TGTGCCAGCAGCTTCGCAGCGGGGGGGAATGTGTACAATGAGCAGTTCTTC.

Concerning this clone: The junction and the germline gene differ at one end; a read error may be behind it. J is TRBJ2-4 and V is TRBV7-7, with TRBD2 matching 8 bases. Germline V gene lookup returns CDR1 SSHAT and CDR2 FNYEAQ (reference sequence). This CDR3 is built from 16 residues. The CDR3: CASSFGREVAKNIQYF. The DNA for the CDR3 is TGTGCTAGCAGCTTTGGGCGGGAGGTAGCCAAAAACATTCAGTACTTC.